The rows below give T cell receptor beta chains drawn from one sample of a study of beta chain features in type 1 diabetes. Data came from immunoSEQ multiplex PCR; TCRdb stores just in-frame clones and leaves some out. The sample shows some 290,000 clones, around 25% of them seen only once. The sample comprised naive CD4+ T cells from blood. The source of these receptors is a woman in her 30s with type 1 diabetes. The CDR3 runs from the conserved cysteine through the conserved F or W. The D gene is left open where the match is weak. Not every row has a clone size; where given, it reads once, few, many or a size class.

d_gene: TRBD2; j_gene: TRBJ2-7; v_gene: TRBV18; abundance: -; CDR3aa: CASSPRTSGNHEQYF; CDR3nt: TGTGCCAGCTCACCACGGACTAGCGGGAACCACGAGCAGTACTTC
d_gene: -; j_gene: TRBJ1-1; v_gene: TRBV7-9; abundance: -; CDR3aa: CASSLESRVTEAFF; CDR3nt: TGTGCCAGCAGCTTAGAATCCAGGGTCACTGAAGCTTTCTTT
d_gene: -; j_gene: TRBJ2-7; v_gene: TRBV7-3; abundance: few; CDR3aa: CASSLTGGYEQYF; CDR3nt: TGTGCCAGCAGCTTAACAGGAGGCTACGAGCAGTACTTC
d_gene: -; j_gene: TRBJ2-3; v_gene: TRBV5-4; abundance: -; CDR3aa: CASSGGTEPSTDTQYF; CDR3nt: TGTGCCAGCAGCGGAGGGACGGAACCTAGCACAGATACGCAGTATTTT
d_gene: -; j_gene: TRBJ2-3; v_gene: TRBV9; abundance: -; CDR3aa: CASSPEVGTQYF; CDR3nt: TGTGCCAGCAGCCCAGAGGTTGGTACGCAGTATTTT
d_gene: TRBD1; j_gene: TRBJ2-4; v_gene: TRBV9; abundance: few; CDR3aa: CASSSQGNIQYF; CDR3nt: TGTGCCAGCAGCTCACAGGGGAACATTCAGTACTTC
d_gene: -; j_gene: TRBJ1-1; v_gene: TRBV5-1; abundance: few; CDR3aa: CASSLATRVANTEAFF; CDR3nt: TGCGCCAGCAGCTTGGCCACGCGGGTGGCGAACACTGAAGCTTTCTTT
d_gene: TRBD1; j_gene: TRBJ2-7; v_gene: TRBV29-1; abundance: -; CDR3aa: CSVLNRGPYEQYF; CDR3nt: TGCAGCGTCTTGAACAGGGGGCCCTACGAGCAGTACTTC
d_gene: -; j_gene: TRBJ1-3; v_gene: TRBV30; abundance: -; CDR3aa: CAWEASSGNTIYF; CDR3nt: TGTGCCTGGGAGGCCAGCTCTGGAAACACCATATATTTT
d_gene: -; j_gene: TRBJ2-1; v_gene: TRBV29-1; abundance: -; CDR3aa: CSVKGQAYNEQFF; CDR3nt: TGCAGCGTAAAGGGACAAGCCTACAATGAGCAGTTCTTC
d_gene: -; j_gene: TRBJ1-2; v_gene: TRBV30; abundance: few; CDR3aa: CAWSTPRGGYTF; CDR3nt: TGTGCCTGGAGTACCCCCAGGGGTGGCTACACCTTC
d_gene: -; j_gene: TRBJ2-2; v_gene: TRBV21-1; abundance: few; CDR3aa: CALQRRELFF; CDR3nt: TGTGCCCTCCAGCGCCGGGAGCTGTTTTTT
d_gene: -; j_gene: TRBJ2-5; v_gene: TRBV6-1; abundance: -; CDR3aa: CASKLGSQETQYF; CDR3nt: TGTGCCAGCAAGTTGGGCAGCCAAGAGACCCAGTACTTC
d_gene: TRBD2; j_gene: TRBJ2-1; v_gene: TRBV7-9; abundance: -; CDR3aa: CASSPGSGRGGGGQFF; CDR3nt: TGTGCCAGCAGCCCCGGTAGCGGGAGAGGGGGCGGCGGGCAGTTCTTC
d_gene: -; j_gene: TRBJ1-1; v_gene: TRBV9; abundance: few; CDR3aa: CASSVRGGEGTEAFF; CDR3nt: TGTGCCAGCAGCGTCAGAGGGGGTGAGGGCACTGAAGCTTTCTTT